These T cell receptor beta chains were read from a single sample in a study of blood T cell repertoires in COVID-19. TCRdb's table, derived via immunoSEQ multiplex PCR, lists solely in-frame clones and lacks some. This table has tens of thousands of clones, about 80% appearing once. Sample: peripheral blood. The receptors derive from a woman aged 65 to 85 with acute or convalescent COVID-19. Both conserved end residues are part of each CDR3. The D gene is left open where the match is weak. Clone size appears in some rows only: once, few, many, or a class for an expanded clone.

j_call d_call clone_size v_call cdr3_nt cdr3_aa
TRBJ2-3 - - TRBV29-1 TGCAGCGTTGTCGGAGGGCCAACTAGCACAGATACGCAGTATTTT CSVVGGPTSTDTQYF
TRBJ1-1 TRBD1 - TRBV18 TGTGCCAGCTCCGACAGGGGAGGGACTGAAGCTTTCTTT CASSDRGGTEAFF
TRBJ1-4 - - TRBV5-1 TGCGCCAGCAGCCCGATCGGGGGAGGAATTAATGAAAAACTGTTTTTT CASSPIGGGINEKLFF
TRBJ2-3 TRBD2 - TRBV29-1 TGCAGCGTTGTCCTAGCGGTTGCCCCCACAGATACGCAGTATTTT CSVVLAVAPTDTQYF
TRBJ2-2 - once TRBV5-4 TGTGCCAGCAGCCCCAGGGGCGGGGGAGTCAACACCGGGGAGCTGTTTTTT CASSPRGGGVNTGELFF
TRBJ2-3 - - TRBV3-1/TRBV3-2 TGTGCCAGCAGCCAAGTCGGGATGTCCACAGATACGCAGTATTTT CASSQVGMSTDTQYF
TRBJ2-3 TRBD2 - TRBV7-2 TGTGCCAGCAGCTTAGTTGGCGGGAGGCTTGTAGATACGCAGTATTTT CASSLVGGRLVDTQYF
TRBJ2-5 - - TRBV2 TGTGCCAGCAGTCGTCGGACTAACGAAGAGACCCAGTACTTC CASSRRTNEETQYF
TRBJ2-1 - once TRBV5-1 TGCGCCAGCAGCTCCCGTATAGGGGGAACTAAGAATGAGCAGTTCTTC CASSSRIGGTKNEQFF
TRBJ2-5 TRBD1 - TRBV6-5 TGTGCCAGCACCCGGGACAGCGGTACGGAGACCCAGTACTTC CASTRDSGTETQYF
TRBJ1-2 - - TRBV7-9 TGTGCCAGCAGCTTAGGAGGGGGGGATGGCTACACCTTC CASSLGGGDGYTF
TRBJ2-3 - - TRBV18 TGTGCCAGCTCACTCGCGAAGCATACGCAGTATTTT CASSLAKHTQYF
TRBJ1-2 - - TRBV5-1 TGCGCCAGCAGCTTTACAGGAGAAGCTAACTATGGCTACACCTTC CASSFTGEANYGYTF
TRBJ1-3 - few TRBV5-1 TGCGCCAGCAGCTTGCTCGGGATCTCTGGAAACACCATATATTTT CASSLLGISGNTIYF
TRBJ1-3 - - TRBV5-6 TGTGCCAGCAGCTTTGGAGGAGGCTTTACCCCTGGAAACACCATATATTTT CASSFGGGFTPGNTIYF
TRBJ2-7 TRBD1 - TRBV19 TGTGCCAGTAGGGGGACAGGGAACTACGAGCAGTACTTC CASRGTGNYEQYF
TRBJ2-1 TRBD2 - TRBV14 TGTGCCAGCAGCCAAATGTGGGGGGGGATTGGCTCCTACAATGAGCAGTTCTTC CASSQMWGGIGSYNEQFF
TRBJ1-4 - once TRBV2 TGTGCCAGCAGTGTTCGGGGGGGCGGGAATGAAAAACTGTTTTTT CASSVRGGGNEKLFF
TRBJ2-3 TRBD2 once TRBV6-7 TGTGCCAGCAGTTACCCGGGAGGAAGTGCAGATACGCAGTATTTT CASSYPGGSADTQYF
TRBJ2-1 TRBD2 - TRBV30 TGTGCCTGGAGTGTGACTAGCGGGAGCGACAATGAGCAGTTCTTC CAWSVTSGSDNEQFF
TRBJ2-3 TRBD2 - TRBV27 TGTGCCAGCAGTTTAGCCGGGACTAGCGGGAGAGGAGATACGCAGTATTTT CASSLAGTSGRGDTQYF
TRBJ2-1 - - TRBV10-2 TGCGCCAGCAGTGTAGCTAATTACAATGAGCAGTTCTTC CASSVANYNEQFF
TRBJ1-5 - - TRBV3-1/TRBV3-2 TGTGCCAGCAGCCTGGGGCTCAAGCCCCAGCATTTT CASSLGLKPQHF
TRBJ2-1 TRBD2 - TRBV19 TGTGCCAGTAGCGCTAGCGGCCGGGGGGGCTACAATGAGCAGTTCTTC CASSASGRGGYNEQFF
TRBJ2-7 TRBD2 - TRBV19 TGTGCCAGTAGTTTAAGGACTAGCGGGACTTTCGAGCAGTACTTC CASSLRTSGTFEQYF
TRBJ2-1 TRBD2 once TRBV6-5 TGTGCCAGCAGAGTATCCGGGACTAGCGGGAGTGAGCAGTTCTTC CASRVSGTSGSEQFF
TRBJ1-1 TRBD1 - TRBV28 TGTGCCAGCAGTTCGGGACAGTTGAACACTGAAGCTTTCTTT CASSSGQLNTEAFF
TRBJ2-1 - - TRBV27 TGTGCCAGCAGTTTTTCGGGACAATACAATGAGCAGTTCTTC CASSFSGQYNEQFF
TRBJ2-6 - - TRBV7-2 TGTGCCAGCAGCTTTGGACTCATTTCTGGGGCCAACGTCCTGACTTTC CASSFGLISGANVLTF
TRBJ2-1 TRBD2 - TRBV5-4 TGTGCCAGCAATAGCGGGGGGTACAATGAGCAGTTCTTC CASNSGGYNEQFF
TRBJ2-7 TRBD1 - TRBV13 TGTGCCAGCAGCCCTCACACGACAGGGGGAAAATACGAGCAGTACTTC CASSPHTTGGKYEQYF
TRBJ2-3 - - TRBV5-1 TGCGCCAGCAGCTTGGGGGCCGCCACAGATACGCAGTATTTT CASSLGAATDTQYF
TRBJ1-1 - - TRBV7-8 TGTGCCAGCAGCTTAAGAGATACTGGGGGGACTGAAGCTTTCTTT CASSLRDTGGTEAFF
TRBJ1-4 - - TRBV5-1 TGCGCCAGCAGCTTCCCCGCGGAGGGCAACAATGAAAAACTGTTTTTT CASSFPAEGNNEKLFF
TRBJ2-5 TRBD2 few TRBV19 TGTGCCAGTAGTATTTTCCGGGGGGGTCAAAGCGAGACCCAGTACTTC CASSIFRGGQSETQYF
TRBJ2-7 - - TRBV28 TGTGCCAGCAGCTTCCGACGGGGGAGTATCTCCTACGAGCAGTACTTC CASSFRRGSISYEQYF
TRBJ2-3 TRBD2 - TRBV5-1 TGCGCCAGCAGCGGGGGGACTACCTTTGCTACGCAGTATTTT CASSGGTTFATQYF
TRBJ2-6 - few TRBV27 TGTGCCAGCAGTCCGGGGACACAAGCCAACGTCCTGACTTTC CASSPGTQANVLTF
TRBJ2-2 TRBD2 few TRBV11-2 TGTGCCAGCAGTCTCCCCCTAGCGGGGGCAGACACCGGGGAGCTGTTTTTT CASSLPLAGADTGELFF
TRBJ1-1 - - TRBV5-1 TGCGCCAGCAGCACTGTTTGGGAGGCTGAAGCTTTCTTT CASSTVWEAEAFF
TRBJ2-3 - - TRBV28 TGTGCCAGCAGTTTAGACGGGGGCACAGATACGCAGTATTTT CASSLDGGTDTQYF
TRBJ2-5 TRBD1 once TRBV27 TGTGCCAGCAGTCCGGACAGGGAGTTGGTCACCAAAGAGACCCAGTACTTC CASSPDRELVTKETQYF
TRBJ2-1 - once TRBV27 TGTGCCAGCAGCGAACGACAGCTGAGCAACAATGAGCAGTTCTTC CASSERQLSNNEQFF
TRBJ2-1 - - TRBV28 TGTGCCAGCACCCAAACCCAGAAATGGGGGGATGAGCAGTTCTTC CASTQTQKWGDEQFF
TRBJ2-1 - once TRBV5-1 TGCGCCAGCAGCTTGACATTTTACAATGAGCAGTTCTTC CASSLTFYNEQFF
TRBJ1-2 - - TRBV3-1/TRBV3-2 TGTGCCAGCAGCCAAGATTTCAGGGGATACTATGGCTACACCTTC CASSQDFRGYYGYTF
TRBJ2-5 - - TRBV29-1 TGCAGCGCCCAGGGGGGATTCGGGGAGACCCAGTACTTC CSAQGGFGETQYF
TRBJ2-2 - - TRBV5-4 TGTGCCAGCAGCTTCGGGACACCCGGGGAGCTGTTTTTT CASSFGTPGELFF
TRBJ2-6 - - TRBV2 TGTGCCAGCAGTGAAGCGGGCACTGGGGCCAACGTCCTGACTTTC CASSEAGTGANVLTF
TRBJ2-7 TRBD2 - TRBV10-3 TGTGCCATCAGTGAGGAGACTAGCGTTGGGGCGTACTTC CAISEETSVGAYF
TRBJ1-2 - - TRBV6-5 TGTGCCAGCAGCTCCCCTCAACAGGGCCGCTACACCTTC CASSSPQQGRYTF
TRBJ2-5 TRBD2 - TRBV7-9 TGTGCCAGCAGCTTACCAGGACTAGTTTTGGGAGAGACCCAGTACTTC CASSLPGLVLGETQYF
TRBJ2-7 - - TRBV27 TGTGCCAGCAGTTTATTGTCACAGGGCTCCTACGAGCAGTACTTC CASSLLSQGSYEQYF